This record concerns one T cell receptor (beta chain) sequence. The V gene's germline CDR1 is SGHTA and CDR2 FQGTGA. The germline V and J ends were trimmed by 4 bases and 3 bases, with 14 bases remaining between them. The CDR3 runs 15 residues. Produced via immunoSEQ multiplex PCR; TCRdb's table is partial and in-frame only. The sample includes about 160,000 clones, about 90% of them seen just once. This record comes from a study of cytomegalovirus exposure and HLA in healthy donors. J is TRBJ2-3 and V is TRBV7-3; D is ambiguous. Source material: PBMCs. The receptor's source is a woman aged 18-35 years in good health and CMV-seropositive. Written as DNA, the CDR3 is TGTGCCAGCAGCTCTCTAGGATTTGAGACAGATACGCAGTATTTT. Translating gives CASSSLGFETDTQYF.